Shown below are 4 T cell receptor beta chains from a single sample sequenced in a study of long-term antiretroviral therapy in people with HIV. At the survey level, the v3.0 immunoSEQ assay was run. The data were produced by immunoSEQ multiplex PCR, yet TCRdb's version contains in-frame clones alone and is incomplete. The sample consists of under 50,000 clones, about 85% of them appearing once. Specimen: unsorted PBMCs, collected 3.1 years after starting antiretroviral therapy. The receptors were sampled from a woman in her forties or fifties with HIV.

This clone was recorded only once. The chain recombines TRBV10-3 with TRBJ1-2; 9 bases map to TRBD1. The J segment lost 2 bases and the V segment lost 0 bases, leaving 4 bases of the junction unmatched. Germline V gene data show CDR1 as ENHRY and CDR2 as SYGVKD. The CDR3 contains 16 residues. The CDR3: CAISESWGQGNYGYTF. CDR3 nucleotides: TGTGCCATCAGTGAGTCCTGGGGACAGGGCAACTATGGCTACACCTTC.

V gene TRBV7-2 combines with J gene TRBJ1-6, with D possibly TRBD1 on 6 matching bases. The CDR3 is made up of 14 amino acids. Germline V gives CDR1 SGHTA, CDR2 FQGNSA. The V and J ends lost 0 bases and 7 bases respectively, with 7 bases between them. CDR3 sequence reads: CASSLAGGNSPLHF. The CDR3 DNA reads TGTGCCAGCAGCTTAGCAGGGGGGAATTCACCCCTCCACTTT.

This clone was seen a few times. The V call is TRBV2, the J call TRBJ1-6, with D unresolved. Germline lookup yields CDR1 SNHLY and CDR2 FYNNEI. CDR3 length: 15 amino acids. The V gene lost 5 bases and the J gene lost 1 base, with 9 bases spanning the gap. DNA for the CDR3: TGTGCCAGCAGTCGTGGGCCATCCTATAATTCACCCCTCCACTTT. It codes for CASSRGPSYNSPLHF.

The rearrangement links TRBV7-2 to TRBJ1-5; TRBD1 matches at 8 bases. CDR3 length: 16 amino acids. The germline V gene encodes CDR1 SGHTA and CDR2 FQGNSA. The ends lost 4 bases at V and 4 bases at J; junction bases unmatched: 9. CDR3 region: CASSSRTGRGNQPQHF. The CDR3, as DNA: TGTGCCAGCAGCTCCCGGACAGGGAGGGGAAATCAGCCCCAGCATTTT. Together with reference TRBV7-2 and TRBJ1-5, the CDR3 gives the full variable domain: GAGVSQSPSNKVTEKGKDVELRCDPISGHTALYWYRQSLGQGLEFLIYFQGNSAPDKSGLPSDRFSAERTGGSVSTLTIQRTQQEDSAVYLCASSSRTGRGNQPQHFGDGTRLSIL.